The following is a T cell receptor (beta chain) sequence with its context. Its antigen is as yet unknown. Repertoires were generated with immunoSEQ multiplex PCR, while TCRdb's copy carries only in-frame clones and drops some. The sample contains under 700,000 clones, 85% to 95% of which appear only once. Cells designated naive CD8 were CD45RO-negative and were positively selected for CCR7, with terminally differentiated effector memory CD45RA+ cells excluded. This sample is drawn from a study of shared clonotypes between healthy human individuals. Study information: Three plates each covered CD4 naive and memory; CD8 naive two, CD8 memory one.

Study-wide points: Naive CD4 clonotype sharing across several donors was approximately 5.2%.

Trimming at V came to 5 bases and at J to 7 bases, leaving 8 bases not matched to a gene. CDR3 length: 13 residues. From germline, CDR1 is SGHVS and CDR2 FQNEAQ. V and J are TRBV7-8 and TRBJ2-7; TRBD2 agrees at 7 bases. The sequence was obtained from a woman aged 25 to 39 in good health. What was sequenced was naive CD8+ T cells sorted from blood. CDR3 amino acids: CASSGEGWLEQYF. DNA of the CDR3: TGTGCCAGCAGCGGGGAGGGGTGGTTGGAGCAGTACTTC. Looking up the rest from reference TRBV7-8 and TRBJ2-7 gives the full variable domain: GAGVSQSPRYKVAKRGQDVALRCDPISGHVSLFWYQQALGQGPEFLTYFQNEAQLDKSGLPSDRFFAERPEGSVSTLKIQRTQQEDSAVYLCASSGEGWLEQYFGPGTRLTVT.